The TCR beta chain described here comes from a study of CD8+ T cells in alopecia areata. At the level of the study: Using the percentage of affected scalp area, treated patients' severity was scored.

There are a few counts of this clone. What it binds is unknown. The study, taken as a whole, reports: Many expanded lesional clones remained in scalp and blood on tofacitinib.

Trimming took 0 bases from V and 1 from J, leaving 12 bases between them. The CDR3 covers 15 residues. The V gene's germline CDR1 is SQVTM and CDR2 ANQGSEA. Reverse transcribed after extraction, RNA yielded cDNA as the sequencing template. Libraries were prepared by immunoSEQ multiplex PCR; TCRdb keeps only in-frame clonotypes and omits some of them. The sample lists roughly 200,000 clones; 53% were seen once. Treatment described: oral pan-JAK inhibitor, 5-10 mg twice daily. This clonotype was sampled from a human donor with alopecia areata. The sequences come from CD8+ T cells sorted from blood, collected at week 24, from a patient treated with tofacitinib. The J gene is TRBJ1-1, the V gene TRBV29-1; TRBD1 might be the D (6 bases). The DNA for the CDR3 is TGCAGCGTTGAAGATTCTGGGGGGCCGAACACTGAAGCTTTCTTT. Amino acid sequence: CSVEDSGGPNTEAFF.